This entry lists 21 T cell receptor beta chains sequenced from one sample in a study of blood T cells in healthy people across ages. The authors ran a second PCR of about 6 to 11 cycles using a sample-barcoded 5' primer and a J-beta primer mix. TCRdb called the 5' RACE reads again in MiXCR, with one record for every CDR3 protein. The repertoire holds roughly 680,000 distinct CDR3 sequences, more than 20% seen once, with around 3.4% in the top ten. Sequencing was carried out using blood. These receptors originate from a man aged 70 or older in good health.

The chain recombines TRBV29-1 with TRBJ2-1; D gene uncertain. The CDR3 loop spans 11 amino acids. Between the trimmed V and J ends, which lost 8 bases and 9 bases, there was a span of 14 bases. The germline V gene has CDR1 SQVTM and CDR2 ANQGSEA. Written as DNA, the CDR3 is TGCAGCTCCCGGGCTGGTACTGAGCAGTTCTTC. It codes for CSSRAGTEQFF.

This clonotype turned up a few times. The chain has TRBV11-2 and TRBJ2-1; D is undetermined. The end of the DNA aligns better with TRBJ2-7, so the J call may be wrong. Looked up from germline, CDR1 is SGHAT and CDR2 is FQNNGV. The CDR3 is made up of 14 amino acids. The CDR3 is CASSLDTPLDEQYF. CDR3 DNA: TGTGCCAGCAGCTTAGATACGCCACTCGACGAGCAGTACTTC.

The genes are TRBV20-1 and TRBJ2-7, with D possibly matching TRBD2 (5 bases). The CDR3 has 15 amino acids. Germline CDR1 is DFQATT and CDR2 is SNEGSKA (reference sequence). V shed 0 bases and J shed 7 bases, with 19 bases lying between them. The CDR3 loop reads CSARDLARQRGEQYF. The CDR3 DNA is TGCAGTGCTAGAGATCTCGCCAGGCAACGGGGAGAGCAGTACTTC.

This clonotype was detected ten times or more. The chain has TRBV18 and TRBJ2-1; 9 bases align to TRBD2. Looked up from germline, CDR1 is KGHSH and CDR2 is LQKENI. The V gene end was trimmed by 3 bases and the J gene end by 8 bases; junction bases not matched to a gene: 8. CDR3 length equals 15 residues. As DNA, the CDR3 is TGTGCCAGCTCACCGACTAGCGGACCTATAGATGAGCAGTTCTTC. Translated, it gives CASSPTSGPIDEQFF.

The V call is TRBV7-8, the J call TRBJ1-6; 8 bases fit TRBD1. CDR3 length: 14 amino acids. V was pared by 5 bases and J by 10 bases, with 7 bases of the junction left unmatched. Looked up from germline, CDR1 is SGHVS and CDR2 is FQNEAQ. This chain's CDR3 is CASSDAGGGSPLHF. CDR3 nucleotides: TGTGCCAGCAGCGACGCAGGGGGCGGATCACCCCTCCACTTT.

V and J are TRBV6-1 and TRBJ2-5, with D hard to call. TRBJ2-7 explains the end of the DNA better; the J call may be wrong. CDR1 is MNHNS, CDR2 SASEGT, per germline. This CDR3 spans 16 amino acids. Here the CDR3 reads CASSEEEPPWGYEQYF. CDR3 DNA: TGTGCCAGCAGTGAAGAGGAACCCCCTTGGGGTTACGAGCAGTACTTC.

This clonotype was seen only a few times. This sequence joins TRBV20-1 and TRBJ2-1; 11 bases map to TRBD2. The better agreement between TRBJ2-7 and the DNA end casts doubt on the J call. CDR3 length equals 14 residues. CDR1 is DFQATT, CDR2 SNEGSKA, per germline (reference sequence). CDR3 bases: TGCAGTGCTATGACTAGCGGGAAGATGGCCGAGCAGTACTTC. This sequence encodes CSAMTSGKMAEQYF.

The chain uses TRBV20-1 and TRBJ2-3; TRBD2 matches 9 bases. The V and J ends lost 5 bases and 1 base, in that order; junction bases with no gene match: 7. The V gene's germline CDR1 is DFQATT and CDR2 SNEGSKA (reference sequence). This CDR3 has 15 amino acids. CDR3 DNA sequence: TGCAGTGCTCCGACTAGCGGTAGCCGCACAGATACGCAGTATTTT. It translates to CSAPTSGSRTDTQYF.

This clonotype was seen repeatedly, ten times or more. The V gene is TRBV12-3 or TRBV12-4, the J gene TRBJ1-2, with D uncertain. The V and J ends lost 2 bases and 5 bases respectively, with 6 bases between them. This CDR3 comprises 12 residues. The CDR3 nucleotides are TGTGCCAGCAGTTTATTCGAGTATGGCTACACCTTC. As protein: CASSLFEYGYTF.

The chain carries TRBV10-2 and TRBJ2-5; D unresolved. Trimming removed 5 bases from V and 5 bases from J, with 15 bases in between. Germline V gene sequence: CDR1 WSHSY, CDR2 SAAADI. CDR3 length: 14 amino acids. CDR3 sequence (DNA): TGCGCCAGCAGTCTTCCAGGTTGGGCGGAGACCCAGTACTTC. Translated: CASSLPGWAETQYF.

This clonotype was detected ten times or more. One junction end disagrees with the germline gene, perhaps due to a read error. This chain links TRBV5-1 with TRBJ1-1; maybe TRBD1 (5 bases). This CDR3 has 14 residues. CDR1 is SGHRS, CDR2 YFSETQ, per germline. The CDR3 sequence: CASSPQGVNTEAFF. The CDR3, as DNA: TGTGCCAGCAGCCCCCAGGGCGTGAACACTGAAGCTTTCTTT. Full variable domain (remainder filled in from reference TRBV5-1 and TRBJ1-1): KAGVTQTPRYLIKTRGQQVTLSCSPISGHRSVSWYQQTPGQGLQFLFEYFSETQRNKGNFPGRFSGRQFSNSRSEMNVSTLELGDSALYLCASSPQGVNTEAFFGQGTRLTVV.

In this sample, this clonotype turned up a few times. At one of its ends the junction is not consistent with the germline gene, which may arise from a read error. The chain uses TRBV11-2 and TRBJ1-5; D gene uncertain. CDR1 and CDR2 (germline): SGHAT, FQNNGV. This CDR3 has 15 residues. This CDR3 is CASSLTGLGNQSQHF. The CDR3, as DNA: TGTGCCAGCAGCTTGACGGGGTTGGGCAATCAGTCCCAGCATTTT.

The rearrangement joins TRBV12-3 or TRBV12-4 to TRBJ2-5; 9 bases are a match to TRBD2. The J call is in doubt because the DNA end fits TRBJ2-1 better. The CDR3 is 17 amino acids. The CDR3 nucleotides read TGTGCCAGCAGTCCCGACATGGGCGGGAGGGCCAGCAATGAGCAGTTCTTC. This sequence encodes CASSPDMGGRASNEQFF.

This chain uses TRBV7-2 with TRBJ2-1; a weak D match, TRBD2 (7 bases). The tail of the sequence fits TRBJ2-7 better, so the J call may be wrong. CDR3 length: 15 amino acids. Germline V lookup: CDR1 SGHTA, CDR2 FQGNSA. The CDR3 sequence is CASSFGGTSFYEQYF. CDR3 sequence (DNA): TGTGCCAGCAGCTTCGGGGGGACAAGCTTCTACGAGCAGTACTTC.

This clonotype was found many times. This chain links TRBV15 with TRBJ1-4; no reliable D call. Germline loops: CDR1 LNHNV, CDR2 YYDKDF (reference sequence). The ends were cut back, 3 bases at V and 8 bases at J, with 13 bases in the middle. CDR3 length equals 14 residues. CDR3 sequence (DNA): TGTGCCACCAGCAGTCGGGATGGGTCGGAAAAACTGTTTTTT. Translating it yields CATSSRDGSEKLFF.

There are a few counts of this clonotype. The chain joins TRBV27 to TRBJ2-5, with TRBD2 matching over 9 bases. The CDR3 loop spans 14 amino acids. CDR1 and CDR2 (germline): MNHEY, SMNVEV (reference sequence). Trimming removed 4 bases from V and 5 bases from J; junction bases left unmatched: 5. The CDR3 bases are TGTGCCAGCAGTTCCGTAGCGGGAGAGGAGACCCAGTACTTC. This translates into CASSSVAGEETQYF.

The V gene is TRBV3-1, the J gene TRBJ2-1; 9 bases fit TRBD1. The CDR3 loop spans 15 amino acids. The germline gives CDR1 LGHDT, CDR2 YNNKEL (reference sequence). The J segment lost 3 bases and the V segment lost 4 bases, leaving 4 bases of the junction unmatched. CDR3 in DNA: TGTGCCAGCAGCCCACAGGGGGCGGGCTACAATGAGCAGTTCTTC. Translating it yields CASSPQGAGYNEQFF.

V usage is TRBV14 and J usage is TRBJ2-1, with TRBD2 identical over 8 bases. This CDR3 has 15 amino acids. Germline V lookup: CDR1 SGHDN, CDR2 FVKESK. After removal of 4 bases from V and 6 bases from J, the junction contained 8 bases not matched to a gene. The CDR3 DNA is TGTGCCAGCAGCCGACCCGGGACTAGTCGCAATGAGCAGTTCTTC. Translation: CASSRPGTSRNEQFF. The complete variable domain, with remaining parts taken from reference TRBV14 and TRBJ2-1, reads EAGVTQFPSHSVIEKGQTVTLRCDPISGHDNLYWYRRVMGKEIKFLLHFVKESKQDESGMPNNRFLAERTGGTYSTLKVQPAELEDSGVYFCASSRPGTSRNEQFFGPGTRLTVL.

This clonotype was counted at least ten times. This chain connects TRBV20-1 to TRBJ2-7, with TRBD2 as a possible D gene (6 bases). V was shortened by 3 bases and J by 2 bases, with 11 bases between the two germline ends. The germline V gene encodes CDR1 DFQATT and CDR2 SNEGSKA (reference sequence). This CDR3 is 13 amino acids long. This CDR3 is CSARAGGAYEQYF. The CDR3 coding sequence is TGCAGTGCTAGGGCCGGGGGTGCCTACGAGCAGTACTTC.

V and J are TRBV29-1 and TRBJ1-2, with D possibly matching TRBD1 (5 bases). Germline CDR1 SQVTM, CDR2 ANQGSEA. The CDR3 runs 11 residues. V dropped 6 bases and J dropped 4 bases, with 9 bases sitting between them. CDR3 sequence: CSVGGTYGYTF. The DNA of the CDR3 is TGCAGCGTGGGGGGGACCTATGGCTACACCTTC.

The rearrangement uses TRBV12-3 or TRBV12-4 and TRBJ2-5; 10 nucleotides align to TRBD1. The V and J ends lost 5 bases and 5 bases, in that order; junction bases with no gene match: 8. The CDR3 totals 15 residues. CDR3 in DNA: TGTGCCAGCAGTGAGCCGACAGGGGGCCCCGAGACCCAGTACTTC. It encodes CASSEPTGGPETQYF.